This passage covers 25 T cell receptor beta chains from one sample sequenced in a study of beta chain features in type 1 diabetes. General study results and limits: Among all four CD4+ subsets, Type 1 diabetes patients had TCRB CDR3s that were moderately but significantly shorter.

For these receptors, no antigen is known. Reverse transcription of all isolated RNA meant that expressed TCRB transcripts were sequenced. Assay: immunoSEQ multiplex PCR; the TCRdb copy retains only in-frame clones and omits some. The sample shows about 640,000 clones, 9.5% to 15% of them seen only once. Sequences were obtained from naive CD4+ T cells from blood. Receptors originate from a man in his thirties or forties with type 1 diabetes.

This chain connects TRBV11-3 to TRBJ1-1; D may be TRBD1 (5 bases). Trimming cost V 0 bases and J 0 bases, with 14 bases left between them. The CDR3 runs 17 residues. Germline V gene data show CDR1 as SGHNT and CDR2 as YENEEA. This CDR3 is CASSLDQGIPMNTEAFF. The DNA of the CDR3 is TGTGCCAGCAGCTTAGACCAGGGTATACCTATGAACACTGAAGCTTTCTTT.

The chain has TRBV4-1 and TRBJ1-6; D is perhaps TRBD1 (6 bases). This CDR3 spans 16 amino acids. Germline-derived CDR1 and CDR2 are MGHRA and YSYEKL. V shed 0 bases and J shed 10 bases, with 16 bases lying between them. The CDR3 DNA reads as TGCGCCAGCAGCCAAGACCCTGGGGGGCTAGGATCACCCCTCCACTTT. Its translation: CASSQDPGGLGSPLHF.

This rearrangement joins TRBV11-1 to TRBJ2-1; 7 bases agree with TRBD1. Germline V gene lookup returns CDR1 SGHAT and CDR2 FQDESV (reference sequence). The CDR3 has 15 residues. Germline trimming cut 5 bases from V and 5 bases from J; bases unmatched to any gene: 9. In DNA form, the CDR3 reads TGTGCCAGCAGCCGGCTAGGGGGCCGGGACAATGAGCAGTTCTTC. Translation gives CASSRLGGRDNEQFF.

This clone appeared a few times. The chain employs TRBV14 and TRBJ2-3, with TRBD2 matching over 9 bases. The germline gives CDR1 SGHDN, CDR2 FVKESK. Trimming at V came to 4 bases and at J to 0 bases, leaving 8 bases not matched to a gene. CDR3 length: 17 amino acids. The CDR3 bases are TGTGCCAGCAGCCCCTCCACTAGCGGGTTTAGCACAGATACGCAGTATTTT. Its protein is CASSPSTSGFSTDTQYF.

This rearrangement joins TRBV7-9 to TRBJ2-3; 8 bases match TRBD2. The CDR3 extends over 15 amino acids. V lost 5 bases, J lost 0 bases, and 4 bases stayed unmatched. Germline assignment: CDR1 SEHNR and CDR2 FQNEAQ (reference sequence). CDR3 DNA: TGTGCCAGCAGCCTAAGCGGGAGAAGCACAGATACGCAGTATTTT. Translated, it gives CASSLSGRSTDTQYF.

The V call is TRBV5-4, the J call TRBJ2-7; no reliable D call. The CDR3 sequence is 15 residues long. Per germline, CDR1 SGHNT and CDR2 YYREEE (reference sequence). With 0 bases removed from V and 1 base from J, the gap between germline ends came to 11 bases. The CDR3 bases are TGTGCCAGCAGCTTGGCCTCCGACCTATCCTACGAGCAGTACTTC. Its protein is CASSLASDLSYEQYF.

A few counts support this clone. The rearrangement uses TRBV6-6 and TRBJ1-1; the D is unclear. The CDR3 totals 14 residues. V lost 6 bases and J 1 base, leaving 12 bases between the germline ends. CDR1 is MNHNY, CDR2 SVGAGI, per germline (reference sequence). In DNA, the CDR3 is TGTGCCAGCAGACCCCGGGCCGCGAACACTGAAGCTTTCTTT. Its translation is CASRPRAANTEAFF.

This chain joins TRBV11-3 and TRBJ2-7; 8 nucleotides align to TRBD2. Germline lookup yields CDR1 SGHNT and CDR2 YENEEA. Trimming took 2 bases from V and 2 from J; bases not matched to a gene: 2. The CDR3 runs 14 residues. The CDR3 DNA reads as TGTGCCAGCAGCTTAAGCGGGGGTACCTACGAGCAGTACTTC. Amino acid sequence: CASSLSGGTYEQYF.

This clone has a handful of counts. This chain links TRBV5-1 with TRBJ2-1, with 10 bases matching TRBD1. In germline, CDR1 is SGHRS, CDR2 YFSETQ. The CDR3 extends over 21 amino acids. With V trimmed by 0 bases and J by 4 bases, 19 bases remained unmatched. Here the CDR3 reads CASSLALFDRGPSETYNEQFF. The DNA of the CDR3 is TGCGCCAGCAGCTTGGCCCTATTCGACAGGGGGCCATCAGAGACTTACAATGAGCAGTTCTTC. Based on the CDR3 plus reference TRBV5-1 and TRBJ2-1, the full variable domain is KAGVTQTPRYLIKTRGQQVTLSCSPISGHRSVSWYQQTPGQGLQFLFEYFSETQRNKGNFPGRFSGRQFSNSRSEMNVSTLELGDSALYLCASSLALFDRGPSETYNEQFFGPGTRLTVL.

This clone was seen only a few times. V is TRBV6-5 and J is TRBJ1-6; TRBD1 might be the D (5 bases). Trimming pared 6 bases from V and 4 bases from J, leaving 13 bases between. The V gene's germline CDR1 is MNHEY and CDR2 SVGAGI. The CDR3 extends over 15 amino acids. CDR3 sequence reads: CASRLPGRYNSPLHF. DNA for the CDR3: TGTGCCAGCAGACTACCGGGACGGTATAATTCACCCCTCCACTTT.

This clone was seen a handful of times. This sequence joins TRBV11-2 and TRBJ1-4; TRBD1 might be the D (5 bases). CDR3 length: 14 amino acids. Trimming left V 5 bases short and J 8 bases short, with 15 bases between. Germline CDR1 is SGHAT and CDR2 is FQNNGV. The CDR3 loop reads CASSHQGAGEKLFF. In DNA form, the CDR3 reads TGTGCCAGCAGCCATCAAGGGGCAGGAGAAAAACTGTTTTTT. Variable domain in full (rest from reference TRBV11-2 and TRBJ1-4): EAGVAQSPRYKIIEKRQSVAFWCNPISGHATLYWYQQILGQGPKLLIQFQNNGVVDDSQLPKDRFSAERLKGVDSTLKIQPAKLEDSAVYLCASSHQGAGEKLFFGSGTQLSVL.

This clone has only a few counts. The chain has TRBV11-1 and TRBJ2-3; 7 bases line up with TRBD2. Germline V gives CDR1 SGHAT, CDR2 FQDESV (reference sequence). The J segment lost 1 base and the V segment lost 4 bases, leaving 5 bases of the junction unmatched. CDR3 length: 15 residues. CDR3 DNA: TGTGCCAGCAGCTCATATGGGGGGGGCACAGATACGCAGTATTTT. As protein: CASSSYGGGTDTQYF.

This clone was seen more than once but under ten times. The rearrangement uses TRBV30 and TRBJ2-3, with D unclear. Germline values: CDR1 GTSNPN, CDR2 SVGIG (reference sequence). Deletions cut 2 bases from V and 2 bases from J, with 8 bases between. The CDR3 loop spans 13 amino acids. The CDR3 nucleotides are TGTGCCTGGAGTATGGGGTTCACAGATACGCAGTATTTT. Translation gives CAWSMGFTDTQYF.

This clone was recorded a few times. The chain combines TRBV2 with TRBJ1-1; no clear D gene. The germline V gene has CDR1 SNHLY and CDR2 FYNNEI. The CDR3 is 17 amino acids. The ends were cut back, 8 bases at V and 5 bases at J, with 27 bases in the middle. The CDR3 loop reads CASLGEGTLHRGTEAFF. The DNA of the CDR3 is TGTGCCAGCCTGGGAGAGGGTACGCTGCATCGTGGGACTGAAGCTTTCTTT. Together with reference TRBV2 and TRBJ1-1, the CDR3 gives the full variable domain: EPEVTQTPSHQVTQMGQEVILRCVPISNHLYFYWYRQILGQKVEFLVSFYNNEISEKSEIFDDQFSVERPDGSNFTLKIRSTKLEDSAMYFCASLGEGTLHRGTEAFFGQGTRLTVV.

This clone has only a few counts. The V and J genes are TRBV7-2 and TRBJ2-5; no clear D. Trimming removed 4 bases from V and 5 bases from J, with 14 bases in between. This CDR3 spans 14 amino acids. Looked up from germline, CDR1 is SGHTA and CDR2 is FQGNSA. The CDR3 is CASSYLTTGETQYF. The CDR3 DNA follows: TGTGCCAGCAGCTACCTGACAACCGGGGAGACCCAGTACTTC. Variable domain in full (rest from reference TRBV7-2 and TRBJ2-5): GAGVSQSPSNKVTEKGKDVELRCDPISGHTALYWYRQSLGQGLEFLIYFQGNSAPDKSGLPSDRFSAERTGGSVSTLTIQRTQQEDSAVYLCASSYLTTGETQYFGPGTRLLVL.

The chain employs TRBV27 and TRBJ2-2; the match to TRBD2 covers 7 bases. The CDR3 has 14 residues. Germline V gives CDR1 MNHEY, CDR2 SMNVEV (reference sequence). V dropped 6 bases and J dropped 2; count of bases not matched to a gene: 3. The CDR3 nucleotides read TGTGCCAGCAGCCGGGACTATAACACCGGGGAGCTGTTTTTT. It specifies CASSRDYNTGELFF.

Only a few counts were recorded for this clone. The same CDR3 also results from other DNA sequences found in this sample. The rearrangement joins TRBV13 to TRBJ1-6; 7 nucleotides agree with TRBD1. The CDR3 is 14 residues long. With 2 bases clipped from V and 10 bases from J, the junction kept 5 bases outside the gene matches. The germline gives CDR1 PRHDT, CDR2 FYEKMQ (reference sequence). The DNA of the CDR3 is TGTGCCAGCAGCTTAAGGCAGGGGGGATCACCCCTCCACTTT. Protein sequence: CASSLRQGGSPLHF.

The J gene is TRBJ1-6, the V gene TRBV9; D is unclear. CDR3 length: 13 amino acids. The V gene's germline CDR1 is SGDLS and CDR2 YYNGEE. V shed 7 bases and J shed 10 bases, with 15 bases lying between them. For the CDR3, the DNA is TGTGCCAGCGGAGGGCCCCTGGGGTCACCCCTCCACTTT. Protein: CASGGPLGSPLHF.

This clone was seen a handful of times. CDR3 coding DNA: TGTGCCAGCACCCGAGCCGAGAGGAGCAATCAGCCCCAGCATTTT. It codes for CASTRAERSNQPQHF. The chain uses TRBV7-2 and TRBJ1-5; unclear D gene. From germline, CDR1 is SGHTA and CDR2 FQGNSA. There are 15 residues in the CDR3. V was trimmed by 7 bases and J by 1 base, leaving 14 bases between them.

V gene TRBV7-2 combines with J gene TRBJ2-7; 9 nucleotides line up with TRBD2. Germline CDR1 reads SGHTA; CDR2 reads FQGNSA. Trimming removed 1 base from V and 1 base from J; junction bases left unmatched: 2. The CDR3 is 15 amino acids. The CDR3 bases are TGTGCCAGCAGCTTAGTGCTAGCGGGGTCCTACGAGCAGTACTTC. Residues: CASSLVLAGSYEQYF. Combining the CDR3 with reference TRBV7-2 and TRBJ2-7 gives the whole variable domain GAGVSQSPSNKVTEKGKDVELRCDPISGHTALYWYRQSLGQGLEFLIYFQGNSAPDKSGLPSDRFSAERTGGSVSTLTIQRTQQEDSAVYLCASSLVLAGSYEQYFGPGTRLTVT.

This clone was picked up a small number of times. This chain joins TRBV27 and TRBJ1-4; 7 nucleotides line up with TRBD1. Germline lookup yields CDR1 MNHEY and CDR2 SMNVEV (reference sequence). This CDR3 is 15 amino acids long. After removal of 5 bases from V and 2 bases from J, the junction contained 5 bases not matched to a gene. Here the CDR3 DNA reads TGTGCCAGCAGTCCGTTGACAGGGACTAATGAAAAACTGTTTTTT. This sequence encodes CASSPLTGTNEKLFF.

The gene calls are TRBV7-2 and TRBJ1-1, with no clear D. This CDR3 has 15 amino acids. CDR1 and CDR2 from the germline V gene are SGHTA and FQGNSA. V lost 7 bases, J lost 1 base, and 16 bases lay in between. CDR3 DNA sequence: TGTGCCAGCATCGACGGACGGCGGGGGAACACTGAAGCTTTCTTT. Translated, it gives CASIDGRRGNTEAFF.

The chain combines TRBV4-3 with TRBJ2-3; 12 positions match TRBD2. Germline assignment: CDR1 LGHNA and CDR2 YSLEER. The CDR3 consists of 15 residues. The V segment lost 2 bases and the J segment 7 bases; nucleotides outside the gene matches: 4. CDR3 DNA: TGCGCCAGCAGCCAAAAACTAGCGGGGGGAAATACGCAGTATTTT. Translated: CASSQKLAGGNTQYF.

In its sample, this clone was seen a few times. J is TRBJ1-1 and V is TRBV6-1; maybe TRBD1 (5 bases). This CDR3 has 14 amino acids. Germline V lookup: CDR1 MNHNS, CDR2 SASEGT. V was trimmed by 5 bases and J by 4 bases, leaving 14 bases between them. The CDR3 nucleotides are TGTGCCAGCAGTCAAATAGGGGAGAGCACTGAAGCTTTCTTT. Amino acids: CASSQIGESTEAFF.

The chain is built from TRBV5-1 and TRBJ1-5, with unresolved D. This CDR3 has 15 residues. V lost 7 bases to trimming and J lost 1 base, with 15 bases between them. Looked up from germline, CDR1 is SGHRS and CDR2 is YFSETQ. The CDR3 is CASSERGMSNQPQHF. CDR3 bases: TGCGCCAGCTCGGAGAGAGGGATGAGCAATCAGCCCCAGCATTTT.